A single sample is the source of the 17 T cell receptor beta chains below, sequenced in a study of T-cell memory formation after mild COVID-19. TCRdb reanalysed the 5' RACE reads using MiXCR and keeps one entry per CDR3 protein. The top ten clones hold 20% to 25% of a sample with roughly 300,000 distinct CDR3 sequences, approximately 13% of them seen once. The specimen was PBMCs or a T cell subset sorted from them (not recorded which). The receptors originated from a man aged 18 to 35 who had mild COVID-19 (a few samples of this study predate the infection). Cell type and time point are not known.

This clonotype was observed a few times. This chain joins TRBV9 and TRBJ2-5; no clear D gene. CDR3 length: 12 residues. Per the germline V gene, CDR1 is SGDLS and CDR2 is YYNGEE. The V and J ends lost 5 bases and 9 bases respectively, with 14 bases between them. Written as DNA, the CDR3 is TGTGCCAGCAGTGGAGCTTTCGGGTCCCAGTACTTC. Protein sequence: CASSGAFGSQYF.

This clonotype was seen many times. The V call is TRBV4-3, the J call TRBJ2-1; D assignment may be TRBD1 or TRBD2 (5 bases each). Germline CDR1 reads LGHNA; CDR2 reads YSLEER. The CDR3 is 17 amino acids. V was trimmed by 2 bases and J by 8 bases, leaving 22 bases between them. The CDR3 reads CASSQPPHPGPYDEQFF. CDR3 DNA: TGCGCCAGCAGCCAACCCCCCCACCCGGGACCTTATGATGAGCAGTTCTTC.

This clonotype was seen more than once but under ten times. The rearrangement links TRBV11-2 to TRBJ2-3; 10 nucleotides align to TRBD2. The CDR3 has 17 amino acids. CDR1 and CDR2 (germline): SGHAT, FQNNGV. The J segment lost 0 bases and the V segment lost 0 bases, leaving 3 bases of the junction unmatched. The CDR3 reads CASSLDGLAESTDTQYF. In DNA, the CDR3 is TGTGCCAGCAGCTTAGACGGACTAGCGGAAAGCACAGATACGCAGTATTTT. The whole variable domain, remainder taken from reference TRBV11-2 and TRBJ2-3, is EAGVAQSPRYKIIEKRQSVAFWCNPISGHATLYWYQQILGQGPKLLIQFQNNGVVDDSQLPKDRFSAERLKGVDSTLKIQPAKLEDSAVYLCASSLDGLAESTDTQYFGPGTRLTVL.

The gene calls are TRBV7-2 and TRBJ2-2; D gene unclear. Germline V gene data show CDR1 as SGHTA and CDR2 as FQGNSA. CDR3 length: 13 amino acids. Trimming left V 6 bases short and J 3 bases short, with 8 bases between. The DNA of the CDR3 is TGTGCCAGCAGGGGCCGATACACCGGGGAGCTGTTTTTT. Protein sequence: CASRGRYTGELFF.

The CDR3 DNA reads as TGTGCCAGCAGTGAAATCCCGGAATATGCGGTTACACCCCTCCACTTT. This translates into CASSEIPEYAVTPLHF. The chain joins TRBV2 to TRBJ1-6; D is uncertain. Trimming pared 2 bases from V and 11 bases from J, leaving 19 bases between. This CDR3 is built from 16 residues. CDR1 is SNHLY and CDR2 is FYNNEI in the germline V gene.

The CDR3: CASSELAGGFEQYF. The CDR3 region has the DNA TGTGCCAGCAGTGAACTGGCAGGGGGCTTCGAGCAGTACTTC. The V call is TRBV6-1, the J call TRBJ2-7, with TRBD1 matching 8 bases. The CDR3 runs 14 residues. Germline V gene lookup returns CDR1 MNHNS and CDR2 SASEGT. V lost 2 bases to trimming and J lost 6 bases; unmatched junction nucleotides: 6.

V gene TRBV12-3 or TRBV12-4 combines with J gene TRBJ2-3; 8 bases are a match to TRBD1. Trimming cost V 3 bases and J 4 bases; bases outside gene matches: 3. The CDR3 has 14 amino acids. The CDR3 here is CASSLNRGADTQYF. The CDR3 DNA reads as TGTGCCAGCAGTTTGAACAGGGGGGCAGATACGCAGTATTTT.

This clonotype was found a few times. V is TRBV5-1 and J is TRBJ2-3; 10 nucleotides match TRBD2. Germline V gene lookup returns CDR1 SGHRS and CDR2 YFSETQ. The V segment lost 4 bases and the J segment 7 bases; nucleotides outside the gene matches: 15. The length of the CDR3 is 17 residues. The CDR3 protein is CASSPGPASGGEYTQYF. CDR3 DNA: TGCGCCAGCAGCCCCGGCCCAGCTAGCGGGGGAGAATATACGCAGTATTTT.

The sample holds many counts of this clonotype. This rearrangement joins TRBV7-2 to TRBJ2-1, with TRBD2 matching over 10 bases. The CDR3 runs 14 residues. CDR1 SGHTA and CDR2 FQGNSA come from the germline V gene. After removal of 5 bases from V and 8 bases from J, the junction contained 6 bases not matched to a gene. The CDR3 region is CASSLGLAGDEQFF. CDR3 DNA sequence: TGTGCCAGCAGCCTAGGGCTAGCGGGGGATGAGCAGTTCTTC.

The chain is built from TRBV10-3 and TRBJ2-3; 11 bases fit TRBD1. Losses at the gene ends were 6 bases for V and 4 bases for J; bases not matched to a gene: 9. Germline V lookup: CDR1 ENHRY, CDR2 SYGVKD. The CDR3 has 16 amino acids. CDR3 nucleotide sequence: TGTGCCATCAGGCCAGGACAGGGGGCCGGGTCAGATACGCAGTATTTT. Protein sequence: CAIRPGQGAGSDTQYF.

The chain carries TRBV6-5 and TRBJ2-3; TRBD2 matches 11 bases. The CDR3 is made up of 17 amino acids. CDR1 MNHEY and CDR2 SVGAGI come from the germline V gene. V gave up 4 bases and J gave up 5 bases; unmatched junction bases: 11. The CDR3 here is CASSLTPSGGLGDTQYF. For the CDR3, the DNA is TGTGCCAGCAGTTTGACCCCTAGCGGGGGGCTAGGAGATACGCAGTATTTT.

A few counts support this clonotype. It is unclear where the CDR3 begins or ends on the DNA, so no DNA is shown, and the CDR3 is as TCRdb lists it. V is TRBV5-1 and J is TRBJ1-2; the D segment call TRBD1 is taken from the table without a DNA check. Including both end residues, the CDR3 is 13 amino acids long. Germline V lookup: CDR1 SGHRS, CDR2 YFSETQ. The CDR3 here is CASSFGEGKGYTF.

This clonotype was recorded many times. This chain joins TRBV5-5 and TRBJ2-7; TRBD1 agrees at 8 bases. The CDR3 sequence is 15 residues long. V was pared by 0 bases and J by 2 bases, with 4 bases of the junction left unmatched. Germline loops: CDR1 SGHKS, CDR2 YYEKEE (reference sequence). For the CDR3, the DNA is TGTGCCAGCAGCTTGGTGACAGGGGCTACCTACGAGCAGTACTTC. It specifies CASSLVTGATYEQYF.

This clonotype was seen just once. The CDR3 is CASSPDRGWEEKLFF. CDR3 DNA sequence: TGTGCCAGCAGTCCGGACAGGGGATGGGAGGAAAAACTGTTTTTT. The V call is TRBV6-1, the J call TRBJ1-4; 9 bases agree with TRBD1. CDR1 is MNHNS, CDR2 SASEGT, per germline. The CDR3 contains 15 residues. The ends lost 5 bases at V and 8 bases at J; junction bases unmatched: 9.

J is TRBJ1-1 and V is TRBV4-3, with TRBD1 as a possible D gene (5 bases). Trimming removed 0 bases at V and 2 bases at J, with 10 bases between. Germline CDR1 is LGHNA and CDR2 is YSLEER. This CDR3 comprises 15 residues. DNA of the CDR3: TGCGCCAGCAGCCAAGATGCGGGGGAAAACACTGAAGCTTTCTTT. It specifies CASSQDAGENTEAFF.

This clonotype has only a few counts. The chain links TRBV5-1 to TRBJ1-6; 10 bases are a match to TRBD1. J lost 8 bases, V lost 4 bases, and 9 bases had no gene match. CDR3 size: 16 residues. Germline CDR1 is SGHRS and CDR2 is YFSETQ. CDR3 protein: CASSANPGTGDSPLHF. The DNA of the CDR3 is TGCGCCAGCAGCGCCAACCCCGGGACAGGGGATTCACCCCTCCACTTT.

This chain joins TRBV5-1 and TRBJ2-3; 11 positions agree with TRBD1. J lost 4 bases, V lost 4 bases, and 8 bases had no gene match. The CDR3 loop spans 16 amino acids. Germline assignment: CDR1 SGHRS and CDR2 YFSETQ. CDR3 sequence (DNA): TGCGCCAGCAGCCCCGGGACAGGGGGAGGCCCAGATACGCAGTATTTT. Residues: CASSPGTGGGPDTQYF. The full variable domain, its missing parts supplied by reference TRBV5-1 and TRBJ2-3, is KAGVTQTPRYLIKTRGQQVTLSCSPISGHRSVSWYQQTPGQGLQFLFEYFSETQRNKGNFPGRFSGRQFSNSRSEMNVSTLELGDSALYLCASSPGTGGGPDTQYFGPGTRLTVL.